This T cell receptor (beta chain) was identified in a study of CD8+ T cells in alopecia areata. Turning to the study itself: Each day, treated patients took oral tofacitinib twice, at 5 to 10 mg per dose. Study-wide points: Sequences from scalp samples also cover resident alphabeta T cells of normal skin. Lesional tissue from the scalp (especially in alopecia totalis/universalis) showed higher clonality than normal scalp.

A note on this clone: Antigen specificity is unknown.

Peripheral blood and lesional scalp punch biopsies were taken from alopecia areata patients. Following RNA extraction, reverse transcription yielded cDNA that acted as the sequencing template. Repertoires were generated with immunoSEQ multiplex PCR, while TCRdb's copy carries only in-frame clones and drops some. Counted here are some 180,000 clones, 63% occurring once; the ten biggest clones make up roughly 1.7%. The V segment lost 5 bases and the J segment 7 bases; nucleotides outside the gene matches: 7. Germline V lookup: CDR1 SGHVS, CDR2 FQNEAQ. The CDR3 has 14 residues. The gene calls are TRBV7-8 and TRBJ1-2; 10 nucleotides align to TRBD1. This specimen consisted of CD4+ T cells sorted from blood, obtained at week 0. This sequence was found in a human donor with alopecia areata. The CDR3 DNA is TGTGCCAGCAGCATACGACAGGGGGCCGTTGGCTACACCTTC. It is translated as CASSIRQGAVGYTF.